The rows below give T cell receptor beta chains drawn from one sample of a study of cytomegalovirus exposure and HLA in healthy donors. Clones were read by immunoSEQ multiplex PCR, and TCRdb kept only the in-frame ones, dropping some. The sample consists of tens of thousands of clones, around 85% of them appearing once. Sequencing input: PBMCs. The source is a man aged 18-30 years in good health and CMV-seropositive. Each CDR3 is given with its conserved first and last residue. The D gene is left open where the match is weak. Rows may omit the clone size; those that give it use once, few, many or a size class.

15	-	TRBV18	TRBJ2-7	TRBD2	CASSPAGAVSYEQYF	TGTGCCAGCTCACCAGCGGGAGCTGTATCCTACGAGCAGTACTTC
15	-	TRBV27	TRBJ2-5	-	CASSLAGDPQETQYF	TGTGCCAGCAGTTTGGCAGGGGATCCCCAAGAGACCCAGTACTTC
14	-	TRBV30	TRBJ1-5	TRBD1	CAWSRTGSNQPQHF	TGTGCCTGGAGTAGGACAGGGAGCAATCAACCCCAGCATTTT
13	-	TRBV7-9	TRBJ2-7	-	CASSPGTLGEQYF	TGTGCCAGCAGCCCGGGAACTCTGGGGGAGCAGTACTTC
14	-	TRBV28	TRBJ1-1	-	CASEGQEMNTEAFF	TGTGCCAGCGAAGGACAAGAGATGAACACTGAAGCTTTCTTT
15	once	TRBV6-5	TRBJ1-6	TRBD1	CASSYTSGGYSPLHF	TGTGCCAGCAGTTACACGTCAGGGGGCTATTCACCCCTCCACTTT
16	-	TRBV19	TRBJ2-7	TRBD1	CASKARDRGLFNEQYF	TGTGCCAGTAAGGCACGGGACAGGGGGCTTTTCAACGAGCAGTACTTC
14	-	TRBV10-2	TRBJ1-2	-	CASSEVGQTDGYTF	TGCGCCAGCAGTGAAGTTGGGCAGACGGATGGCTACACCTTC
15	-	TRBV2	TRBJ1-4	-	CASRLLGGSNEKLFF	TGTGCCAGCAGGCTCCTGGGGGGGTCTAATGAAAAACTGTTTTTT
19	-	TRBV28	TRBJ1-1	-	CASTHSPNLVIPMNTEAFF	TGTGCCAGCACGCACTCCCCAAATTTAGTTATTCCTATGAACACTGAAGCTTTCTTT
15	-	TRBV9	TRBJ2-3	TRBD2	CASSRRGGETDTQYF	TGTGCCAGCAGCCGGCGGGGGGGGGAAACAGATACGCAGTATTTT
17	-	TRBV7-8	TRBJ2-7	-	CASSLQWGGQNSYEQYF	TGTGCCAGCAGCTTACAATGGGGGGGACAAAACTCCTACGAGCAGTACTTC
15	-	TRBV6-4	TRBJ2-5	TRBD2	CASSDSTGGQETQYF	TGTGCCAGCAGTGACTCGACGGGAGGGCAAGAGACCCAGTACTTC
14	-	TRBV6-1	TRBJ1-5	-	CASSRGGTGQPQHF	TGTGCCAGCAGTCGCGGGGGGACGGGTCAGCCCCAGCATTTT
17	once	TRBV5-6	TRBJ1-4	-	CASSFNYRDTLIGKLFF	TGTGCCAGCAGCTTCAACTACCGGGACACACTCATCGGAAAACTGTTTTTT